The subject of this entry is one T cell receptor (beta chain). What it recognizes is unknown. This sample was taken from a study of T cells in localized non-small cell lung cancer. Findings and limits, study-wide: Detection in adjacent lung was observed for a median roughly 55 of the top 100 tumor clones. Measurement of T cell clonality placed uninvolved adjacent lung highest, above the level in tumor.

Sequencing was performed with immunoSEQ multiplex PCR; in TCRdb, only in-frame clones are kept and a portion is missing. The data show around 35,000 clones, 90% to 95% seen once. The TCR sequence derives from a female donor over 55 with stage I lung adenocarcinoma. The starting material was peripheral blood, obtained before any cancer treatment.

CDR3 bases: TGTGCCAGCAGCCCCCCGGTTTTTAGCTCTGGAAACACCATATATTTT. Its translation is CASSPPVFSSGNTIYF. The chain uses TRBV11-1 and TRBJ1-3; D not certain. V was trimmed by 5 bases and J by 0 bases, leaving 14 bases between them. This CDR3 spans 16 amino acids. Germline-derived CDR1 and CDR2 are SGHAT and FQDESV (reference sequence).